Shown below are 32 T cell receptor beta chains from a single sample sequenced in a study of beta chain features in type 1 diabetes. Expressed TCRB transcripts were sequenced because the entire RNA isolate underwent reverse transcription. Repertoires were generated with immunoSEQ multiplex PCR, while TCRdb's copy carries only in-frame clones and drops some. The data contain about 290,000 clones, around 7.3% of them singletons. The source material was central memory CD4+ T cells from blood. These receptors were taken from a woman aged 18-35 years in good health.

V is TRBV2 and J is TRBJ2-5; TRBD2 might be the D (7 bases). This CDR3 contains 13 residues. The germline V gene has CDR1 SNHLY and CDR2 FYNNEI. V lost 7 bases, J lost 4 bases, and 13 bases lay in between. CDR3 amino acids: CASNVGGRETQYF. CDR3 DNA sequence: TGTGCCAGCAATGTCGGGGGGCGAGAGACCCAGTACTTC.

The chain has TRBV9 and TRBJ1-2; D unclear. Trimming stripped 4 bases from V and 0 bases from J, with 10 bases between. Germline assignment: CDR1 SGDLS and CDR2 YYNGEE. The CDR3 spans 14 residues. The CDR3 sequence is CASSREGANYGYTF. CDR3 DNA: TGTGCCAGCAGCCGTGAGGGAGCTAACTATGGCTACACCTTC.

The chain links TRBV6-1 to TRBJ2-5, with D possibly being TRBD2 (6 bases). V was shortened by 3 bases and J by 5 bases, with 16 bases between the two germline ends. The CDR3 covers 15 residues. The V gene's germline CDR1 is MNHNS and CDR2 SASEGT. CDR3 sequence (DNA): TGTGCCAGCAGTGACCCGGGGCTCCGGGAGGAGACCCAGTACTTC. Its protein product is CASSDPGLREETQYF.

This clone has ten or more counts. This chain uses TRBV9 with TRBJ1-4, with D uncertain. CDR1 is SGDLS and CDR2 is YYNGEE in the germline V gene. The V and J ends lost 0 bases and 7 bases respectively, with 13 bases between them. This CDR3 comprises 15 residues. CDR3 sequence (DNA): TGTGCCAGCAGCGTAGGACCCGGCTCCGGTGAAAAACTGTTTTTT. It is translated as CASSVGPGSGEKLFF. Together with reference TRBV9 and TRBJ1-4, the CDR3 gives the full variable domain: DSGVTQTPKHLITATGQRVTLRCSPRSGDLSVYWYQQSLDQGLQFLIQYYNGEERAKGNILERFSAQQFPDLHSELNLSSLELGDSALYFCASSVGPGSGEKLFFGSGTQLSVL.

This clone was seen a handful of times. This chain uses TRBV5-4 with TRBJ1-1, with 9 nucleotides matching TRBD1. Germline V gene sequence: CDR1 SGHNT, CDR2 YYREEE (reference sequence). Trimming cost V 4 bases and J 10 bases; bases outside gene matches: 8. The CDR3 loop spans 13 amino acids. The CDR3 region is CASSLQGQGGAFF. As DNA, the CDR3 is TGTGCCAGCAGCCTTCAGGGACAGGGTGGAGCTTTCTTT.

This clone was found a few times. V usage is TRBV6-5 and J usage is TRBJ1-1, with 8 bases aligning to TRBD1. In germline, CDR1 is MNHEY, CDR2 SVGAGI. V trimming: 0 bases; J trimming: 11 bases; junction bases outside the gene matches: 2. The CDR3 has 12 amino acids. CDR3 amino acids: CASSYSTGDAFF. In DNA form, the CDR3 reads TGTGCCAGCAGTTACTCGACAGGGGATGCTTTCTTT.

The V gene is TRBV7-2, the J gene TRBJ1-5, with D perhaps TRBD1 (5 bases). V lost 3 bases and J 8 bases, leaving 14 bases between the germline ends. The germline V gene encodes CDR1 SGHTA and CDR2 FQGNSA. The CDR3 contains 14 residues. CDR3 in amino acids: CASSLAGSGEPQHF. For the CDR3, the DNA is TGTGCCAGCAGCTTGGCAGGGTCGGGTGAGCCCCAGCATTTT.

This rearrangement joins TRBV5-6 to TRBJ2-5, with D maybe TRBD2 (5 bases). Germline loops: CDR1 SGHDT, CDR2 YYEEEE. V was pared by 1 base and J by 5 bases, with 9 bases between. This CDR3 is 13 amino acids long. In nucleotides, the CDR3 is TGTGCCAGCAGCTTGCTCGGCGGGGAGACCCAGTACTTC. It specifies CASSLLGGETQYF.

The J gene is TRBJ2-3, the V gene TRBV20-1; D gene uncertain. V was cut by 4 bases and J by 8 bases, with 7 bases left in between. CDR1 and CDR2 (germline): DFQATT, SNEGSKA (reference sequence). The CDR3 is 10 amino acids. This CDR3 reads CSATRVTQYF. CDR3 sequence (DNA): TGCAGTGCTACTCGGGTTACGCAGTATTTT.

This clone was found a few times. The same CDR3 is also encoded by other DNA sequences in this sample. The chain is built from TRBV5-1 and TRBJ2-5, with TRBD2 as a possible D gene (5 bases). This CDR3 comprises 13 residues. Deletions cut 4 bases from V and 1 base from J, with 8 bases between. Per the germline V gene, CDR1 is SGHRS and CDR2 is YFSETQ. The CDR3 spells CASSPGVQETQYF. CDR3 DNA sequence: TGCGCCAGCAGCCCCGGGGTCCAAGAGACCCAGTACTTC.

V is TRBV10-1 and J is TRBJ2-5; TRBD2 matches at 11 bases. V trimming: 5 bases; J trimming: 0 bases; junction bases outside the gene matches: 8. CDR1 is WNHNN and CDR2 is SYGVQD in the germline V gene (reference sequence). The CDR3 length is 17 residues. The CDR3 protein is CASSPERLAGYQETQYF. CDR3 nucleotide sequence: TGCGCCAGCAGTCCAGAGCGACTAGCGGGGTACCAAGAGACCCAGTACTTC.

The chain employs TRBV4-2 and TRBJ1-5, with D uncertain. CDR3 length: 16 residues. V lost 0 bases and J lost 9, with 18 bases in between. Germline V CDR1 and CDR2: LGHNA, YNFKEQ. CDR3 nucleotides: TGTGCCAGCAGCCAAGATTATGAGTCAAGGTTGGGGCCCCAGCATTTT. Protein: CASSQDYESRLGPQHF.

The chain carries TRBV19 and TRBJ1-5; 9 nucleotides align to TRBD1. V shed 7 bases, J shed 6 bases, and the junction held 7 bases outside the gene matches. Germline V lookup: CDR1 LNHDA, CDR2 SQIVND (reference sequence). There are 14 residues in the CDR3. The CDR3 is CASNGDRATQPQHF. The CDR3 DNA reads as TGTGCCAGTAACGGGGACAGGGCGACTCAGCCCCAGCATTTT.

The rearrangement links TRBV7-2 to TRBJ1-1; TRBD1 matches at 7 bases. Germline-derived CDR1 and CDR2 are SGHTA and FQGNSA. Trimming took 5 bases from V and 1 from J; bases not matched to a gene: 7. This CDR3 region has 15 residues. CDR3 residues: CASSPRQGTNTEAFF. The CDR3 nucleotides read TGTGCCAGCAGCCCTAGACAGGGAACGAACACTGAAGCTTTCTTT.

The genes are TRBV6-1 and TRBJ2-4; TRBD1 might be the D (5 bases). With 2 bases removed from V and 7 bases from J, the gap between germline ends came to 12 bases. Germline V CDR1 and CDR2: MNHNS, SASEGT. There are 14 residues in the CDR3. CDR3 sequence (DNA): TGTGCCAGCAGTGAATCCAGGGCTAGGAACATTCAGTACTTC. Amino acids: CASSESRARNIQYF.

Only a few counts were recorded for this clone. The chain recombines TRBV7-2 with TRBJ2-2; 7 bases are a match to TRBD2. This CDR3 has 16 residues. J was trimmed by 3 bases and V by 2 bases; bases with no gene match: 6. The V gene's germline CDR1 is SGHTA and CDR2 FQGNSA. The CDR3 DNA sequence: TGTGCCAGCAGCTTATCATCACTAGCGTACACCGGGGAGCTGTTTTTT. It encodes CASSLSSLAYTGELFF.

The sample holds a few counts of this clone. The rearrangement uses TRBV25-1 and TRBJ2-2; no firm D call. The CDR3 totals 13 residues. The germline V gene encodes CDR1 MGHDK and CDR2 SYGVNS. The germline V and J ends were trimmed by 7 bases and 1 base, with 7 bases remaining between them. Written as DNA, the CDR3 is TGTGCCAGCACCAGGAAGAACACCGGGGAGCTGTTTTTT. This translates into CASTRKNTGELFF.

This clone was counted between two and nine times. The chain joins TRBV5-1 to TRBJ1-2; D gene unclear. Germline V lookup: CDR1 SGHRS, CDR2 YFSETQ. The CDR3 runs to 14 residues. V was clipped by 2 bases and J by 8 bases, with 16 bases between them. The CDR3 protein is CASSLRGELWGYTF. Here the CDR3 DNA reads TGCGCCAGCAGCTTACGCGGGGAGCTGTGGGGCTACACCTTC.

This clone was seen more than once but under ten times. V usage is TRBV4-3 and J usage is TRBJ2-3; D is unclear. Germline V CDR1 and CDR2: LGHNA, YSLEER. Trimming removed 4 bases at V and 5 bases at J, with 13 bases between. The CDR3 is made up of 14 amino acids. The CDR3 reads CASSLNSALDTQYF. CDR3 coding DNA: TGCGCCAGCAGCCTTAACTCCGCCCTAGATACGCAGTATTTT.

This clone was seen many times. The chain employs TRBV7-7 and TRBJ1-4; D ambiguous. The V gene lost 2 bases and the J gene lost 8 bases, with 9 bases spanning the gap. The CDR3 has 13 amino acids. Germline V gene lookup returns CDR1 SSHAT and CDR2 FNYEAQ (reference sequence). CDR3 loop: CASSLNHEEKLFF. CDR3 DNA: TGTGCCAGCAGCTTAAATCATGAAGAAAAACTGTTTTTT.

CDR3 protein: CASSPPGKENTGELFF. In DNA, the CDR3 is TGTGCCAGCAGCCCGCCGGGGAAGGAAAACACCGGGGAGCTGTTTTTT. The rearrangement joins TRBV7-2 to TRBJ2-2, with a possible D match to TRBD2 (5 bases). Germline loops: CDR1 SGHTA, CDR2 FQGNSA. The CDR3 is made up of 16 amino acids. Trimming left V 5 bases short and J 2 bases short, with 15 bases between. The variable domain in full, with the rest retrieved from reference TRBV7-2 and TRBJ2-2, is GAGVSQSPSNKVTEKGKDVELRCDPISGHTALYWYRQSLGQGLEFLIYFQGNSAPDKSGLPSDRFSAERTGGSVSTLTIQRTQQEDSAVYLCASSPPGKENTGELFFGEGSRLTVL.

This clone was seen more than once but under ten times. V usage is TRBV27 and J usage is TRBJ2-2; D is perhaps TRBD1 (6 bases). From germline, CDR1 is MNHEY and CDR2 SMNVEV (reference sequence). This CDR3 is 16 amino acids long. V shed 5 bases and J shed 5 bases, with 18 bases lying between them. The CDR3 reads CASSAEQGWWTGELFF. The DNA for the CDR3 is TGTGCCAGCAGTGCCGAACAGGGATGGTGGACCGGGGAGCTGTTTTTT.

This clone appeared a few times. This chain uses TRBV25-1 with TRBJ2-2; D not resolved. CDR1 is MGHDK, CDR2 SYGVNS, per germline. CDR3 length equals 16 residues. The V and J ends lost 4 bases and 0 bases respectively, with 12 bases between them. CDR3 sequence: CASSGSRPPNTGELFF. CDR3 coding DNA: TGTGCCAGCAGTGGATCCAGGCCCCCGAACACCGGGGAGCTGTTTTTT. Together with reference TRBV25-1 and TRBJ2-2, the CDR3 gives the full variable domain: EADIYQTPRYLVIGTGKKITLECSQTMGHDKMYWYQQDPGMELHLIHYSYGVNSTEKGDLSSESTVSRIRTEHFPLTLESARPSHTSQYLCASSGSRPPNTGELFFGEGSRLTVL.

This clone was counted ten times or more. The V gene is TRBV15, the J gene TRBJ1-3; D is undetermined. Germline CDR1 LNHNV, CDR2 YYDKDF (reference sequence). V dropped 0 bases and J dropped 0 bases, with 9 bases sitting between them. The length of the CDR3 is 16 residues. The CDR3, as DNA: TGTGCCACCAGCAGAGATCTGCGGGGCTCTGGAAACACCATATATTTT. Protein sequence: CATSRDLRGSGNTIYF.

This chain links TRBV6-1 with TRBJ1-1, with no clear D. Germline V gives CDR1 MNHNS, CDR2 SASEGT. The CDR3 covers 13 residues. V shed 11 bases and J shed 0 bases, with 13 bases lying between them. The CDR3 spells CASPRSLNTEAFF. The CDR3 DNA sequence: TGTGCCTCCCCTAGAAGTTTGAACACTGAAGCTTTCTTT.

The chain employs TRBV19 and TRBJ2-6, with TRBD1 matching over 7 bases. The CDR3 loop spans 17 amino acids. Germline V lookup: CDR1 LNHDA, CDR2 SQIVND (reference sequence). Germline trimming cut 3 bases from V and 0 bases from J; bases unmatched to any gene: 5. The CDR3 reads CASSIWTGVSGANVLTF. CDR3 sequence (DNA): TGTGCCAGTAGTATCTGGACAGGAGTCTCTGGGGCCAACGTCCTGACTTTC.

DNA of the CDR3: TGTGCCAGCTCCCTGTCTAACTCCTACAATGAGCAGTTCTTC. It translates to CASSLSNSYNEQFF. The genes are TRBV18 and TRBJ2-1; D is unresolved. This CDR3 is 14 amino acids long. Germline V gives CDR1 KGHSH, CDR2 LQKENI. Trimming took off 6 bases at V and 0 bases at J, with 9 bases between the two ends.

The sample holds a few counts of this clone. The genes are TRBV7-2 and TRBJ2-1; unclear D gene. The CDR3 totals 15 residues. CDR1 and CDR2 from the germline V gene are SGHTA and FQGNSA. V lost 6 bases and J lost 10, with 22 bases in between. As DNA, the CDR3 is TGTGCCAGCAGTTTCAACGCGGTCACCCAAACGGAGCAGTTCTTC. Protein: CASSFNAVTQTEQFF.

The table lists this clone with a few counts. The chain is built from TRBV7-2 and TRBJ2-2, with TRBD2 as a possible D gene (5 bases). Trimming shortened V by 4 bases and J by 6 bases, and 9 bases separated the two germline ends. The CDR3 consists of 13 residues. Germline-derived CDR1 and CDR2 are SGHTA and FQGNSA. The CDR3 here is CASSSLGAGELFF. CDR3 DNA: TGTGCCAGCAGCTCCCTCGGGGCCGGGGAGCTGTTTTTT.

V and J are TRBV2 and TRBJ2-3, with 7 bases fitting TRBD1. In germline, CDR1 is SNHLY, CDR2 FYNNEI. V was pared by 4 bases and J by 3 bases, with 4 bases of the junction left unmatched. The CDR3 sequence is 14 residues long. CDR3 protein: CASSGQGITDTQYF. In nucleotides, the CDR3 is TGTGCCAGCAGTGGACAGGGTATAACAGATACGCAGTATTTT.

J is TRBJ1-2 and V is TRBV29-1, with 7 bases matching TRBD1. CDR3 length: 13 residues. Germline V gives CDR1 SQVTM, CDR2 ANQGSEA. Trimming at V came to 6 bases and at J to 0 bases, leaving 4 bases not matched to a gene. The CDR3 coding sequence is TGCAGCGTCGCTGGACAGGCTAACTATGGCTACACCTTC. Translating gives CSVAGQANYGYTF. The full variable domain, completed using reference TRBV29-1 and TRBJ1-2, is SAVISQKPSRDICQRGTSLTIQCQVDSQVTMMFWYRQQPGQSLTLIATANQGSEATYESGFVIDKFPISRPNLTFSTLTVSNMSPEDSSIYLCSVAGQANYGYTFGSGTRLTVV.

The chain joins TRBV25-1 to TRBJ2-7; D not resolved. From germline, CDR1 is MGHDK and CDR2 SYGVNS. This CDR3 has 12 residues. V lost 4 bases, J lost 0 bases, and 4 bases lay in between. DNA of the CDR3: TGTGCCAGCAGTGCATACTCCTACGAGCAGTACTTC. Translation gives CASSAYSYEQYF.